The clone carrying this T cell receptor (beta chain) was detected ten times or more. What it recognizes is unknown. This sample is part of a study of regulatory T cells in long-lasting Graves disease. At the level of the study: Patients newly diagnosed with Graves' had been on antithyroid drugs for under 3 months.

Time point in this sample: newly diagnosed GD, antithyroid drugs for less than 3 months. There was RNA extracted from PBMCs, and the TCR library was made from it. Approximately 9 milliliters of peripheral blood were taken and placed in EDTA tubes. V was trimmed by 0 bases and J by 6 bases, leaving 5 bases between them. CDR1 and CDR2 (germline): MGHRA, YSYEKL. CDR3 size: 12 residues. The authors built TCR beta libraries using iRepertoire HTBI primers and Arm-PCR of CDR3 regions. TCRdb analysed the multiplex PCR reads with MiXCR anew, one entry per CDR3 protein. The table includes roughly 380,000 distinct CDR3 sequences, about 16% detected once. Study results and caveats: Gene preferences differed: TRBV28, TRBJ1-2, TRBJ2-5 in persistent cases.

The TCR comes from a female donor with Graves disease. The sequences come from peripheral blood mononuclear cells (PBMCs), collected at new diagnosis, from a patient treated with antithyroid drugs. V is TRBV4-1 and J is TRBJ2-5; D is ambiguous. CDR3 sequence: CASSQDSQTQYF. In DNA, the CDR3 is TGCGCCAGCAGCCAAGATTCACAGACCCAGTACTTC.